This T cell receptor beta chain was captured by sequencing in a study of blood T cell repertoires in COVID-19. As for the study in general: From the United States, Italy and Spain came samples of acute and convalescent COVID-19. In each case, the material was cDNA or gDNA derived from T cells, B-cell-depleted T cells, or PBMCs.

Looked up from germline, CDR1 is SGHVS and CDR2 is FQNEAQ. Trimming removed 5 bases from V and 3 bases from J, with 16 bases in between. The CDR3 extends over 15 amino acids. In the authors' workflow: Amplification of reference gene primers was used by the study to estimate nucleated cell counts. Here immunoSEQ multiplex PCR was the method, and the copy in TCRdb shows in-frame clones only, minus some. The V and J calls and the clone size are those of that table, but D and trimming were determined from the DNA. The sample comprises about 180,000 clones, approximately 80% of which are singletons, and 5.5% to 7.5% rests with the top ten.

This receptor was identified in a human donor in a cohort sampled during active COVID-19. The source material was peripheral blood. The rearrangement uses TRBV7-8 and TRBJ1-2; possible D gene TRBD1, 6 bases. CDR3 loop: CASSTSQGLDYGYTF. DNA for the CDR3: TGTGCCAGCAGCACATCTCAGGGGCTGGACTATGGCTACACCTTC. Using reference TRBV7-8 and TRBJ1-2 for the parts outside the CDR3, the full variable domain is GAGVSQSPRYKVAKRGQDVALRCDPISGHVSLFWYQQALGQGPEFLTYFQNEAQLDKSGLPSDRFFAERPEGSVSTLKIQRTQQEDSAVYLCASSTSQGLDYGYTFGSGTRLTVV.